The 5 T cell receptor beta chains below come from one sample, sequenced in a study of identical twins. MiXCR was run by TCRdb on the 5' RACE reads, yielding one entry per CDR3 protein. The sample records 600,000 to 800,000 distinct CDR3 sequences, approximately 22% being singletons. The sample was also linked to a second study, of T cells expressing NK-cell markers.

The sample was PBMCs. These TCRs come from a woman under 30 in good health.

This clonotype was observed at least ten times. The chain couples TRBV9 to TRBJ1-1, with D unclear. The V and J ends lost 3 bases and 0 bases respectively, with 12 bases between them. The CDR3 loop spans 15 amino acids. The germline V gene encodes CDR1 SGDLS and CDR2 YYNGEE. The DNA of the CDR3 is TGTGCCAGCAGCGCTCGTTGGTCCATGAACACTGAAGCTTTCTTT. Protein product: CASSARWSMNTEAFF.

This chain joins TRBV12-3 or TRBV12-4 and TRBJ2-7, with TRBD1 matching over 7 bases. The V segment lost 4 bases and the J segment 6 bases; nucleotides outside the gene matches: 9. This CDR3 has 14 amino acids. The CDR3 region is CASSSGQGVREQYF. The CDR3 coding sequence is TGTGCCAGCAGTTCGGGGCAGGGGGTACGCGAGCAGTACTTC.

This clonotype was counted a few times. This chain links TRBV19 with TRBJ2-6; D is uncertain. The germline V and J ends were trimmed by 9 bases and 1 base, with 10 bases remaining between them. The CDR3 runs 14 residues. Germline V gene sequence: CDR1 LNHDA, CDR2 SQIVND (reference sequence). The CDR3 sequence: CASRAKSGANVLTF. The DNA for the CDR3 is TGTGCCAGCAGAGCGAAGTCTGGGGCCAACGTCCTGACTTTC.

This clonotype has just a few counts. V is TRBV20-1 and J is TRBJ2-3; 10 nucleotides line up with TRBD2. CDR1 and CDR2 (germline): DFQATT, SNEGSKA (reference sequence). With 5 bases clipped from V and 4 bases from J, the junction kept 6 bases outside the gene matches. CDR3 length: 14 residues. CDR3 DNA: TGCAGTGCTGGAAAGCGGGAGGGCGCAGATACGCAGTATTTT. It encodes CSAGKREGADTQYF.

This clonotype was counted ten times or more. This chain links TRBV29-1 with TRBJ1-1, with 7 bases identical to TRBD1. The CDR3 has 17 amino acids. V gave up 3 bases and J gave up 4 bases; unmatched junction bases: 17. Germline CDR1 SQVTM, CDR2 ANQGSEA. This CDR3 reads CSVERRNTRTGPTEAFF. The CDR3 nucleotides read TGCAGCGTTGAGAGACGCAACACTCGGACAGGTCCCACTGAAGCTTTCTTT.